The 5 T cell receptor beta chains given below trace back to one sample, sequenced in a study of T cell repertoires in cytomegalovirus infection. TCRdb reprocessed the reads with MiXCR, giving one entry per CDR3 protein. The sample consists of roughly 630,000 distinct CDR3 sequences, approximately 25% of them appearing once. Sequencing was carried out using CD8+ T cells from PBMCs. The receptor set was obtained from a human donor in good health (CMV status not recorded). Some clones in this sample may be carry-over from other donors' samples.

This clonotype has just a few counts. The rearrangement links TRBV12-3 or TRBV12-4 to TRBJ1-1; D gene ambiguous. This CDR3 region has 9 residues. Trimming pared 7 bases from V and 11 bases from J, leaving 8 bases between. The CDR3, as DNA: TGTGCCAGCACCCCCGGGGCTTTCTTT. It is translated as CASTPGAFF.

At least ten counts were recorded for this clonotype. This chain joins TRBV7-8 and TRBJ2-1; the D gene is possibly TRBD2 (5 bases). Per germline, CDR1 SGHVS and CDR2 FQNEAQ. The V gene lost 6 bases and the J gene lost 2 bases, with 14 bases spanning the gap. The CDR3 totals 15 residues. The CDR3 region has the DNA TGTGCCAGCAGACCTACTCGAGCGGCCTACAATGAGCAGTTCTTC. It translates to CASRPTRAAYNEQFF.

This clonotype has just a few counts. The CDR3 loop reads CASSFSPSGGGQADTQYF. DNA for the CDR3: TGTGCCAGCAGTTTCTCGCCCAGTGGCGGGGGGCAGGCAGATACGCAGTATTTT. The chain uses TRBV28 and TRBJ2-3; TRBD2 agrees at 8 bases. V trimming: 3 bases; J trimming: 4 bases; junction bases outside the gene matches: 15. The V gene's germline CDR1 is MDHEN and CDR2 SYDVKM. The CDR3 spans 18 residues.

This rearrangement joins TRBV6-5 to TRBJ2-7; D is unresolved. The germline gives CDR1 MNHEY, CDR2 SVGAGI. CDR3 size: 12 residues. Trimming shortened V by 4 bases and J by 3 bases, and 7 bases separated the two germline ends. CDR3 sequence reads: CASSSHLYEQYF. CDR3 in DNA: TGTGCCAGCAGTTCGCACCTCTACGAGCAGTACTTC.

The V and J genes are TRBV10-3 and TRBJ2-3; D unresolved. V lost 2 bases and J 4 bases, leaving 4 bases between the germline ends. CDR3 length: 12 residues. Germline-derived CDR1 and CDR2 are ENHRY and SYGVKD. The CDR3 nucleotides read TGTGCCATCAGTGAGCAGGCAGATACGCAGTATTTT. It specifies CAISEQADTQYF.